The 8 T cell receptor beta chains listed next were all sequenced from one sample in a study of T cell changes during pregnancy in multiple sclerosis. TCRdb's copy holds only in-frame clones and misses some; the assay was immunoSEQ multiplex PCR. The table shows over 60,000 clones, with about nine tenths occurring only once. This specimen consisted of peripheral blood, obtained in the third trimester of pregnancy. These receptors were collected from a female donor in good health, enrolled as a control in a pregnancy study.

This clone came up a few times. The V and J genes are TRBV13 and TRBJ2-1; 9 bases are shared with TRBD1. V was pared by 2 bases and J by 7 bases, with 6 bases of the junction left unmatched. CDR3 length: 15 amino acids. CDR1 PRHDT and CDR2 FYEKMQ come from the germline V gene (reference sequence). The CDR3 loop reads CASSLYGTGSNEQFF. Written as DNA, the CDR3 is TGTGCCAGCAGCTTATACGGGACAGGGAGTAATGAGCAGTTCTTC.

V is TRBV6-1 and J is TRBJ2-1, with D uncertain. The CDR3 totals 15 residues. Germline V gene lookup returns CDR1 MNHNS and CDR2 SASEGT. V shed 5 bases and J shed 7 bases, with 18 bases lying between them. CDR3 amino acids: CASSLSAEYQNEQFF. In nucleotides, the CDR3 is TGTGCCAGCAGTCTGTCGGCGGAGTACCAGAATGAGCAGTTCTTC.

The chain links TRBV7-2 to TRBJ1-6; maybe TRBD1 (5 bases). This CDR3 region has 15 residues. The V end lost 1 base, the J end lost 3 bases, and 7 bases lay between the germline ends. Germline CDR1 reads SGHTA; CDR2 reads FQGNSA. The CDR3 coding sequence is TGTGCCAGCAGCTTAGACAGGAGCTATAATTCACCCCTCCACTTT. This encodes CASSLDRSYNSPLHF.

The V and J genes are TRBV6-1 and TRBJ1-1; no reliable D call. CDR3 length equals 13 residues. Germline V gene data show CDR1 as MNHNS and CDR2 as SASEGT. The V and J ends lost 2 bases and 1 base respectively, with 5 bases between them. CDR3 DNA: TGTGCCAGCAGTGAAACAGCGAACACTGAAGCTTTCTTT. This codes for CASSETANTEAFF.

The gene calls are TRBV25-1 and TRBJ2-7; D perhaps matches TRBD2 (6 bases). This CDR3 is built from 13 residues. Trimming left V 6 bases short and J 2 bases short, with 11 bases between. Germline V gene lookup returns CDR1 MGHDK and CDR2 SYGVNS. The CDR3, as DNA: TGTGCCAGCAGCCGGGACTGGCCCTACGAGCAGTACTTC. This sequence encodes CASSRDWPYEQYF.

The V and J genes are TRBV6-1 and TRBJ2-7, with TRBD2 matching over 7 bases. There are 15 residues in the CDR3. V gave up 2 bases and J gave up 6 bases; unmatched junction bases: 10. The germline gives CDR1 MNHNS, CDR2 SASEGT. The CDR3 bases are TGTGCCAGCAGTGAAATTGTGGGAGGGAACGGCGAGCAGTACTTC. This translates into CASSEIVGGNGEQYF.

In its sample, this clone was seen once. The chain couples TRBV11-3 to TRBJ2-1, with D possibly TRBD2 on 6 matching bases. Germline loops: CDR1 SGHNT, CDR2 YENEEA. This CDR3 region has 17 residues. The germline V and J ends were trimmed by 1 base and 7 bases, with 20 bases remaining between them. The CDR3, as DNA: TGTGCCAGCAGCTTAGGCCGGGCCGGGGGTGTAGGGAATGAGCAGTTCTTC. Encoded protein: CASSLGRAGGVGNEQFF. The entire variable domain, with the rest obtained from reference TRBV11-3 and TRBJ2-1, is as follows: EAGVVQSPRYKIIEKKQPVAFWCNPISGHNTLYWYLQNLGQGPELLIRYENEEAVDDSQLPKDRFSAERLKGVDSTLKIQPAELGDSAVYLCASSLGRAGGVGNEQFFGPGTRLTVL.

As to this clone: A junction end diverges from the germline sequence, so it may reflect a read error. The CDR3 DNA reads TGTGCTAGCAGCCCGAGGGGACAGGGGGCCACCGGGGAGCTGTTTTTT. This encodes CASSPRGQGATGELFF. V usage is TRBV7-7 and J usage is TRBJ2-2; 12 bases are a match to TRBD1. Germline-derived CDR1 and CDR2 are SSHAT and FNYEAQ (reference sequence). The CDR3 has 16 residues.